Below, 19 T cell receptor beta chains from the same sample are listed, as sequenced in a study of cytomegalovirus exposure and HLA in healthy donors (TCRdb year 2017). The protocol used for the library was the immunoSEQ multiplex PCR assay. A mixture of 60 forward primers for TCR Vbeta segments and 13 reverse primers for TCR Jbeta segments was used in the multiplex PCR. TCRdb's version of the immuneACCESS table is confined to in-frame rearrangements and falls short of the full clone set. An unresolved V gene accounts for under half of the shortfall where checked; the remainder is of unknown origin. The sample table lists roughly 130,000 clones, about two thirds of them with a count of one. 6.6% of the sample is taken by the ten largest. Sample: PBMCs. Receptors were obtained from a man in his forties in good health and CMV-seropositive.

The chain links TRBV19 to TRBJ1-5, with D maybe TRBD1 (5 bases). This CDR3 is 14 amino acids long. Germline assignment: CDR1 LNHDA and CDR2 SQIVND (reference sequence). Trimming took 7 bases from V and 6 from J, leaving 16 bases between them. The CDR3 bases are TGTGCCAGTACATCTCCGGTTCAGGGTCAGCCCCAGCATTTT. Translation gives CASTSPVQGQPQHF.

Only one count was recorded for this clone. This rearrangement joins TRBV18 to TRBJ2-2; 11 positions agree with TRBD1. In germline, CDR1 is KGHSH, CDR2 LQKENI. The CDR3 sequence is 17 residues long. Trimming took 2 bases from V and 0 from J; bases not matched to a gene: 2. This CDR3 is CASSPRGQGANTGELFF. DNA for the CDR3: TGTGCCAGCTCACCAAGGGGACAGGGGGCGAACACCGGGGAGCTGTTTTTT.

This rearrangement joins TRBV27 to TRBJ1-6; 11 positions match TRBD1. V lost 3 bases, J lost 10 bases, and 2 bases stayed unmatched. The CDR3 runs 14 residues. Germline CDR1 is MNHEY and CDR2 is SMNVEV (reference sequence). The CDR3 nucleotides are TGTGCCAGCAGTTTTCGGACAGGGGGCTCACCCCTCCACTTT. It encodes CASSFRTGGSPLHF.

The V gene is TRBV5-1, the J gene TRBJ1-1; D uncertain. Trimming cost V 2 bases and J 1 base, with 9 bases left between them. This CDR3 has 14 residues. CDR1 SGHRS and CDR2 YFSETQ come from the germline V gene. The DNA for the CDR3 is TGCGCCAGCAGCTTAGAGGGTACGAACACTGAAGCTTTCTTT. Translating it yields CASSLEGTNTEAFF.

The rearrangement uses TRBV2 and TRBJ1-6; no definite D call. Trimming took 7 bases from V and 5 from J, leaving 6 bases between them. Germline CDR1 and CDR2: SNHLY and FYNNEI. The CDR3 loop spans 12 amino acids. The CDR3 nucleotides are TGTGCCAGCAACCGGGATAATTCACCCCTCCACTTT. Protein sequence: CASNRDNSPLHF.

The V call is TRBV15, the J call TRBJ1-5; tentatively, D is TRBD1 (5 bases). The V and J ends lost 4 bases and 8 bases respectively, with 15 bases between them. CDR1 LNHNV and CDR2 YYDKDF come from the germline V gene (reference sequence). This CDR3 comprises 14 residues. The CDR3 DNA is TGTGCCACCAGCACACCAACTGACAGTGAGCCCCAGCATTTT. Protein: CATSTPTDSEPQHF.

The rearrangement uses TRBV5-1 and TRBJ1-6, with a weak D call TRBD1 (5 bases). The CDR3 extends over 15 amino acids. Germline V gives CDR1 SGHRS, CDR2 YFSETQ. Deletions cut 4 bases from V and 13 bases from J, with 21 bases between. The CDR3 nucleotides are TGCGCCAGCAGCACCGCGCCGGGACTTCTGCGCCCCCTCCACTTT. Translated, it gives CASSTAPGLLRPLHF.

The V call is TRBV11-2, the J call TRBJ2-5; a weak D match, TRBD2 (5 bases). The germline V gene has CDR1 SGHAT and CDR2 FQNNGV. The CDR3 is 17 amino acids. The V end was cut by 5 bases, the J end by 5 bases, with 24 bases between. CDR3 protein: CASSPEDVGGLGETQYF. The CDR3 DNA sequence: TGTGCCAGCAGCCCGGAGGACGTAGGAGGCCTCGGGGAGACCCAGTACTTC.

The chain joins TRBV5-1 to TRBJ2-7; D is unclear. V lost 3 bases, J lost 0 bases, and 16 bases lay in between. This CDR3 comprises 16 residues. Germline CDR1 SGHRS, CDR2 YFSETQ. In DNA, the CDR3 is TGCGCCAGCAGCTGGAATACTGGGCCGAGCTCCTACGAGCAGTACTTC. This codes for CASSWNTGPSSYEQYF.

The CDR3 is CASSLDRVTYNEQFF. DNA for the CDR3: TGTGCCAGCAGCCTTGACAGGGTGACCTACAATGAGCAGTTCTTC. The genes are TRBV27 and TRBJ2-1, with 7 positions matching TRBD1. V was clipped by 6 bases and J by 2 bases; unmatched bases: 7. This CDR3 region has 15 residues. Germline lookup yields CDR1 MNHEY and CDR2 SMNVEV (reference sequence).

The chain recombines TRBV5-1 with TRBJ2-5; TRBD1 matches at 8 bases. From germline, CDR1 is SGHRS and CDR2 YFSETQ. The CDR3 length is 15 residues. V was pared by 0 bases and J by 5 bases, with 6 bases of the junction left unmatched. As DNA, the CDR3 is TGCGCCAGCAGCTTGGCCTCAGGGGGCAGGGAGACCCAGTACTTC. This encodes CASSLASGGRETQYF.

Ten or more counts support this clone. This chain links TRBV19 with TRBJ1-3; TRBD1 aligns across 8 bases. V lost 3 bases and J lost 4; bases outside the gene matches: 14. Germline CDR1 LNHDA, CDR2 SQIVND (reference sequence). This CDR3 comprises 18 residues. Written as DNA, the CDR3 is TGTGCCAGTAGTATCTGGACAGGGCAACCCCGACTGGGAAACACCATATATTTT. It is translated as CASSIWTGQPRLGNTIYF.

The genes are TRBV9 and TRBJ1-4, with 9 bases fitting TRBD1. Germline values: CDR1 SGDLS, CDR2 YYNGEE. The V and J ends lost 3 bases and 6 bases, in that order; junction bases with no gene match: 3. CDR3 length: 14 amino acids. In DNA, the CDR3 is TGTGCCAGCAGCGACGGGACAGGGTATGAAAAACTGTTTTTT. Encoded protein: CASSDGTGYEKLFF.

CDR3 nucleotide sequence: TGTGCCAGCAGTTTAAGTCTATCGGGTCAGCCCCAGCATTTT. As protein: CASSLSLSGQPQHF. The chain couples TRBV27 to TRBJ1-5; D ambiguous. Trimming took 2 bases from V and 6 from J, leaving 11 bases between them. The CDR3 covers 14 residues. The germline V gene encodes CDR1 MNHEY and CDR2 SMNVEV (reference sequence).

The rearrangement uses TRBV19 and TRBJ2-7; 10 nucleotides line up with TRBD1. This CDR3 comprises 18 residues. Germline loops: CDR1 LNHDA, CDR2 SQIVND (reference sequence). V gave up 0 bases and J gave up 6 bases; unmatched junction bases: 14. This chain's CDR3 is CASSIDSVGTGEECEQYF. The CDR3 DNA is TGTGCCAGTAGTATAGATTCGGTCGGGACAGGGGAGGAGTGCGAGCAGTACTTC.

This sequence joins TRBV29-1 and TRBJ2-1; 9 nucleotides match TRBD2. The CDR3 is 14 residues long. J gave up 6 bases and V 4 bases, and 7 bases lay outside the gene matches. Germline CDR1 reads SQVTM; CDR2 reads ANQGSEA. In DNA form, the CDR3 reads TGCAGCGTTGTCCCAGCGGGAGGTCGCAATGAGCAGTTCTTC. Protein product: CSVVPAGGRNEQFF.

The chain combines TRBV7-8 with TRBJ1-5, with TRBD1 matching 10 bases. This CDR3 has 17 residues. Germline CDR1 is SGHVS and CDR2 is FQNEAQ. The junction had 10 bases not matched to a gene; V was cut back by 5 bases and J by 3 bases. CDR3 bases: TGTGCCAGCAGCCCGGGACAGGGGTCTTGGGCCAATCAGCCCCAGCATTTT. Translation: CASSPGQGSWANQPQHF.

This sequence joins TRBV28 and TRBJ2-5; D is uncertain. This CDR3 region has 13 residues. V was cut by 3 bases and J by 1 base, with 6 bases left in between. Germline CDR1 reads MDHEN; CDR2 reads SYDVKM. CDR3 coding DNA: TGTGCCAGCAGTTTGTCCCTCCAAGAGACCCAGTACTTC. This sequence encodes CASSLSLQETQYF. Drawing the rest from reference TRBV28 and TRBJ2-5, the complete variable domain is DVKVTQSSRYLVKRTGEKVFLECVQDMDHENMFWYRQDPGLGLRLIYFSYDVKMKEKGDIPEGYSVSREKKERFSLILESASTNQTSMYLCASSLSLQETQYFGPGTRLLVL.

This clone was observed a few times. V and J are TRBV4-1 and TRBJ1-2; D perhaps matches TRBD1 (5 bases). V was cut by 1 base and J by 8 bases, with 17 bases left in between. Per the germline V gene, CDR1 is MGHRA and CDR2 is YSYEKL. The length of the CDR3 is 15 residues. The CDR3 region is CASSQATGGMGGYTF. The CDR3 DNA reads as TGCGCCAGCAGCCAAGCCACCGGGGGGATGGGAGGCTACACCTTC.